This TCR beta chain was sequenced during a study of T cells in Graves' hyperthyroidism and ophthalmopathy. The germline gives CDR1 DFQATT, CDR2 SNEGSKA (reference sequence). The germline V and J ends were trimmed by 3 bases and 5 bases, with 20 bases remaining between them. There are 16 residues in the CDR3. There are many counts of this clonotype. Template material for amplifying TCR beta CDR3 regions consisted of RNA transcripts. The HTBI set primed first-round TCR CDR3 RT-PCR. MiXCR, applied by TCRdb to the multiplex PCR reads, yields one record per CDR3 protein. Among hundreds of thousands of distinct CDR3 sequences listed, roughly 14% were seen once.

This sequence joins TRBV20-1 and TRBJ1-5; D gene unclear. This clonotype was sampled from a woman between 40 and 50 years old with Graves' ophthalmopathy. What was sequenced was blood. CDR3 sequence: CSASGDRVSSHQPQHF. In nucleotides, the CDR3 is TGCAGTGCTAGCGGGGATCGGGTAAGCAGCCATCAGCCCCAGCATTTT.